This T cell receptor (beta chain) comes out of a study of cytomegalovirus exposure and HLA in healthy donors. With 60 Vbeta and 13 Jbeta primers, the PCR was carried out. This table comes from immunoSEQ multiplex PCR, and its TCRdb copy is limited to in-frame clones, with some not included. The table records roughly 120,000 clones, around three quarters of them present only once. This clone was detected once. This receptor was taken from a male donor in good health and CMV-seronegative. Sample: PBMCs.

This chain's CDR3 is CASSFSAGANTEAFF. The CDR3 DNA reads TGCGCCAGCAGCTTCTCGGCAGGGGCGAACACTGAAGCTTTCTTT. The chain combines TRBV5-1 with TRBJ1-1; weak D call: TRBD1 (6 bases). The CDR3 has 15 residues. Trimming removed 2 bases at V and 1 base at J, with 12 bases between. CDR1 SGHRS and CDR2 YFSETQ come from the germline V gene.